One TCR beta chain is described in this entry. The data are from a study of response to subunit inactivated influenza vaccine. Via MiXCR, TCRdb re-called the RT-PCR reads, giving one row per CDR3 protein. The sample consists of approximately 530,000 distinct CDR3 sequences, around 13% of them appearing once. The V and J ends lost 2 bases and 2 bases, in that order; junction bases with no gene match: 12. This CDR3 comprises 17 residues. Germline assignment: CDR1 SGHAT and CDR2 FQNNGV. The TCR sequence derives from a man aged 45-60 years who received an inactivated influenza vaccine. This specimen consisted of PBMCs from blood, obtained more than 35 days after vaccination. This chain joins TRBV11-2 and TRBJ2-7, with TRBD1 matching 7 bases. The CDR3 bases are TGTGCCAGCAGCTTAAATCCCCCCATTGGGACAGCCTACGAGCAGTACTTC. Translating gives CASSLNPPIGTAYEQYF. Combining the CDR3 with reference TRBV11-2 and TRBJ2-7 gives the whole variable domain EAGVAQSPRYKIIEKRQSVAFWCNPISGHATLYWYQQILGQGPKLLIQFQNNGVVDDSQLPKDRFSAERLKGVDSTLKIQPAKLEDSAVYLCASSLNPPIGTAYEQYFGPGTRLTVT.